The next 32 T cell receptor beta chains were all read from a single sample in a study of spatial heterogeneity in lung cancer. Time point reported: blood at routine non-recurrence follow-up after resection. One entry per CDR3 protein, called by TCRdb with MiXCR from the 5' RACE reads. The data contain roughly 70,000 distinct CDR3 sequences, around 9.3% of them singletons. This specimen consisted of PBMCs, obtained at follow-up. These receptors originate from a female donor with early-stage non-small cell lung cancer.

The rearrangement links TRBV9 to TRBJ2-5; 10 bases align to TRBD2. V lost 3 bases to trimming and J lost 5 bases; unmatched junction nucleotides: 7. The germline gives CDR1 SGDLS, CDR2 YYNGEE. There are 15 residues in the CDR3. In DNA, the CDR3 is TGTGCCAGCAGCGCGACTAGCGGGTTGGGGGAGACCCAGTACTTC. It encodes CASSATSGLGETQYF.

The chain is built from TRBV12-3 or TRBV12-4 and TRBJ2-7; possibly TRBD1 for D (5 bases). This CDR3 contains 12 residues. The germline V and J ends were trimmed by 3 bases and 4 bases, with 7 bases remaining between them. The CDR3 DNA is TGTGCCAGCAGTTTCGACAGATACGAGCAGTACTTC. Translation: CASSFDRYEQYF.

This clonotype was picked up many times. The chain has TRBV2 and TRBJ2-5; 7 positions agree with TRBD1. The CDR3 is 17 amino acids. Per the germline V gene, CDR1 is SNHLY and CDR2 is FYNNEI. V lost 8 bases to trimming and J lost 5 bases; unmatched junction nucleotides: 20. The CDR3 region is CASPPRGRLDEGETQYF. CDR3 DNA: TGTGCCAGCCCACCTAGGGGGCGTCTTGACGAAGGGGAGACCCAGTACTTC. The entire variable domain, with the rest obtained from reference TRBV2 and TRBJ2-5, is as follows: EPEVTQTPSHQVTQMGQEVILRCVPISNHLYFYWYRQILGQKVEFLVSFYNNEISEKSEIFDDQFSVERPDGSNFTLKIRSTKLEDSAMYFCASPPRGRLDEGETQYFGPGTRLLVL.

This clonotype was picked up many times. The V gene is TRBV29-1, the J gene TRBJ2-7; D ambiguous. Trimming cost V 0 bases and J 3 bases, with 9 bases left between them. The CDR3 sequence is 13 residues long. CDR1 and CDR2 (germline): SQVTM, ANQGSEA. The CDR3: CSVEDPVFYEQYF. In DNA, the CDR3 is TGCAGCGTTGAAGACCCAGTTTTCTACGAGCAGTACTTC.

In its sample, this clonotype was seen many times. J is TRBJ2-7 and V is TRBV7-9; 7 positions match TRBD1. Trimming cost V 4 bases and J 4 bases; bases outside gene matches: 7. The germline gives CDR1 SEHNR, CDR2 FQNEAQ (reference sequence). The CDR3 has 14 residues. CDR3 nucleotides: TGTGCCAGCAGCTGGACAGGTCAGACGTACGAGCAGTACTTC. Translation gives CASSWTGQTYEQYF.

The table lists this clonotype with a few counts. Here the CDR3 DNA reads TGCAGCGTTGAAGTCCGAGCGGGAGGGCCCTCCTACAATGAGCAGTTCTTC. Amino acids: CSVEVRAGGPSYNEQFF. This rearrangement joins TRBV29-1 to TRBJ2-1, with TRBD2 matching over 10 bases. V shed 1 base, J shed 0 bases, and the junction held 6 bases outside the gene matches. CDR1 is SQVTM, CDR2 ANQGSEA, per germline. The CDR3 contains 17 residues.

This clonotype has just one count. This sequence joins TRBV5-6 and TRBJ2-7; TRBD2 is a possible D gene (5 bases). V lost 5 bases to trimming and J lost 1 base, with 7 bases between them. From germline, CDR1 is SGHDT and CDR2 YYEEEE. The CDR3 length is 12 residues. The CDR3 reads CASRTGSYEQYF. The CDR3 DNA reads TGTGCCAGCAGGACGGGGTCCTACGAGCAGTACTTC.

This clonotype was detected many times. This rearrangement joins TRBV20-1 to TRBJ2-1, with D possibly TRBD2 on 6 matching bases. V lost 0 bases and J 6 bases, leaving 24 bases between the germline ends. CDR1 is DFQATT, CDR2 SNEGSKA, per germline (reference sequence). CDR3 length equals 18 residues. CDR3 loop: CSARDRLAQLGVRNEQFF. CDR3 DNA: TGCAGTGCTAGAGATCGGCTAGCGCAATTGGGGGTACGCAATGAGCAGTTCTTC.

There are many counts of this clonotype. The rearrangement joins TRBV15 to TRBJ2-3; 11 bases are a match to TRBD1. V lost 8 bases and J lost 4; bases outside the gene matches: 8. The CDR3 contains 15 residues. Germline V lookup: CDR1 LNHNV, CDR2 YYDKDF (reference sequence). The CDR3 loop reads CATAPDRGRADTQYF. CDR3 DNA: TGTGCCACCGCTCCGGACAGGGGGCGCGCAGATACGCAGTATTTT.

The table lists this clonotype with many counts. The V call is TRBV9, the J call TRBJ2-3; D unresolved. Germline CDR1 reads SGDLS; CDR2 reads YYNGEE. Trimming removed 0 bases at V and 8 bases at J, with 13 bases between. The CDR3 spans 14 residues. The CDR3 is CASSVAPFTSTQYF. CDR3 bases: TGTGCCAGCAGCGTAGCTCCCTTTACCAGTACGCAGTATTTT.

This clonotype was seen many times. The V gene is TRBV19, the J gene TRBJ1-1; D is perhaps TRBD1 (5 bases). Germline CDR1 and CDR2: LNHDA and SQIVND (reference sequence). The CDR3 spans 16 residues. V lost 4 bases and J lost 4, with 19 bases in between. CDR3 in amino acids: CASSKIGTGVFTEAFF. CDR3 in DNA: TGTGCCAGTAGTAAGATAGGGACGGGCGTTTTCACTGAAGCTTTCTTT. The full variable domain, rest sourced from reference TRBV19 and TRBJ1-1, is DGGITQSPKYLFRKEGQNVTLSCEQNLNHDAMYWYRQDPGQGLRLIYYSQIVNDFQKGDIAEGYSVSREKKESFPLTVTSAQKNPTAFYLCASSKIGTGVFTEAFFGQGTRLTVV.

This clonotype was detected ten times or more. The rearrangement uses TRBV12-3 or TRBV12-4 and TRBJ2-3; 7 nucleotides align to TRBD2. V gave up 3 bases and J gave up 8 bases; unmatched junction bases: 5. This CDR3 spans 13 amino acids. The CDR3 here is CASSLETSITQYF. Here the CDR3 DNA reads TGTGCCAGCAGTTTGGAGACTAGCATTACGCAGTATTTT.

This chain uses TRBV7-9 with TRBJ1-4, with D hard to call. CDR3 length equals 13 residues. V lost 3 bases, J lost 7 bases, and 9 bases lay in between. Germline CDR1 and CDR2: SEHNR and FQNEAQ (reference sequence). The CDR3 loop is CASSFYSIEKLFF. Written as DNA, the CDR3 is TGTGCCAGCAGCTTTTACTCGATTGAAAAACTGTTTTTT.

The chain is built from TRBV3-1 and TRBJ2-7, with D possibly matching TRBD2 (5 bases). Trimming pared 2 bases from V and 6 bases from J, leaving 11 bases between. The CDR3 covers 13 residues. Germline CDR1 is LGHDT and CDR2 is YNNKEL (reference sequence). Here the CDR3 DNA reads TGTGCCAGCAGCCAACCCTCGGGGTTCGAGCAGTACTTC. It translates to CASSQPSGFEQYF.

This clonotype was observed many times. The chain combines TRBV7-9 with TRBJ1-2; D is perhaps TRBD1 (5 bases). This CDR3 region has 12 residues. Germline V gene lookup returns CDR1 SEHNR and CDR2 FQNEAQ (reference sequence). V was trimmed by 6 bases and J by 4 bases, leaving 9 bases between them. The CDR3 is CASSWGIYGYTF. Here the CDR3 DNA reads TGTGCCAGCAGTTGGGGGATCTATGGCTACACCTTC.

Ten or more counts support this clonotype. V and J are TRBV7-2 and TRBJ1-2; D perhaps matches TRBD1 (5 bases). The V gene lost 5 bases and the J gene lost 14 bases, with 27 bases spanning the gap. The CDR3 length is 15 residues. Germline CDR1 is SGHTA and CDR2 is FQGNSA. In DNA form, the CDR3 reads TGTGCCAGCAGCATCAGGGTCGAACTGGGTGGCCGCGTTACCTTC. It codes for CASSIRVELGGRVTF.

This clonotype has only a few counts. CDR3 bases: TGTGCCAGCACCCGAGGACAGGTTACGGGTGAAAAACTGTTTTTT. It is translated as CASTRGQVTGEKLFF. The rearrangement uses TRBV28 and TRBJ1-4, with 7 bases aligning to TRBD1. V lost 7 bases to trimming and J lost 7 bases; unmatched junction nucleotides: 12. Germline CDR1 is MDHEN and CDR2 is SYDVKM. The CDR3 spans 15 residues.

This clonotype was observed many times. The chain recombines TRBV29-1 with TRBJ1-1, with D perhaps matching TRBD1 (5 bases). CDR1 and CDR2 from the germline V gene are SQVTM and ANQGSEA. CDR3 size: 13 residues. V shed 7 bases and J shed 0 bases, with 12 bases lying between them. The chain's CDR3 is CSGRDGLNTEAFF. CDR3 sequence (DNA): TGCAGCGGCCGGGACGGCTTGAACACTGAAGCTTTCTTT.

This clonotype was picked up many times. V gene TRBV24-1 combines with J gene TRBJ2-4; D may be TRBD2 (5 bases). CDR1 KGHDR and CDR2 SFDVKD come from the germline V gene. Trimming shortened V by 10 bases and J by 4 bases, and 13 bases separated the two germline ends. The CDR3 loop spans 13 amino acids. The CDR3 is CATMDGVKNIQYF. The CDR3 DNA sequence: TGTGCCACAATGGACGGGGTAAAAAACATTCAGTACTTC.

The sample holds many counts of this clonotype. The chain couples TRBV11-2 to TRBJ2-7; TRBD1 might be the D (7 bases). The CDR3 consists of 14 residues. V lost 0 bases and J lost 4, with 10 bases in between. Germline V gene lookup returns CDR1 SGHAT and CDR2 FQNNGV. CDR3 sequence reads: CASSLDSGGYEQYF. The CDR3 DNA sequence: TGTGCCAGCAGCTTAGATTCAGGGGGGTACGAGCAGTACTTC.

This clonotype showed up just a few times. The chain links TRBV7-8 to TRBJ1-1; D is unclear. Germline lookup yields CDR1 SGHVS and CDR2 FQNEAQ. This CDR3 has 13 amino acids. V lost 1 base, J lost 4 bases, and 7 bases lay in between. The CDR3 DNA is TGTGCCAGCAGCTTAGTCACAGCCACTGAAGCTTTCTTT. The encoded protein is CASSLVTATEAFF.

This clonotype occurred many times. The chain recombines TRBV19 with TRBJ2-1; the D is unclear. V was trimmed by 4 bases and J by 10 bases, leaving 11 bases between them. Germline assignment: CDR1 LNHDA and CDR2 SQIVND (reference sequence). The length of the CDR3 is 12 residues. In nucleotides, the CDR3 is TGTGCCAGTAGTAACCCGAGGCCCGAGCAGTTCTTC. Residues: CASSNPRPEQFF.

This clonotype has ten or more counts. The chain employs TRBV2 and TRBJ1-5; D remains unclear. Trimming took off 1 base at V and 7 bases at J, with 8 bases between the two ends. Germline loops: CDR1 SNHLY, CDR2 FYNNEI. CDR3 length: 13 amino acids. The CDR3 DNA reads TGTGCCAGCAGTGAAGGGATGAACCAGCCCCAGCATTTT. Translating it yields CASSEGMNQPQHF. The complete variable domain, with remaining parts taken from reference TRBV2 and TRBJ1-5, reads EPEVTQTPSHQVTQMGQEVILRCVPISNHLYFYWYRQILGQKVEFLVSFYNNEISEKSEIFDDQFSVERPDGSNFTLKIRSTKLEDSAMYFCASSEGMNQPQHFGDGTRLSIL.

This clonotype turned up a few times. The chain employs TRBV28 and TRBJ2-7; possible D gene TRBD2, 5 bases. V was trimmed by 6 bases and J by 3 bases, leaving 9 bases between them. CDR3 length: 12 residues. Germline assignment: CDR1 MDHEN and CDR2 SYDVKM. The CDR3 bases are TGTGCCAGCAGGGCTAGCAGCTACGAGCAGTACTTC. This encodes CASRASSYEQYF. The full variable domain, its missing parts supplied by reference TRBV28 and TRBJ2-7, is DVKVTQSSRYLVKRTGEKVFLECVQDMDHENMFWYRQDPGLGLRLIYFSYDVKMKEKGDIPEGYSVSREKKERFSLILESASTNQTSMYLCASRASSYEQYFGPGTRLTVT.

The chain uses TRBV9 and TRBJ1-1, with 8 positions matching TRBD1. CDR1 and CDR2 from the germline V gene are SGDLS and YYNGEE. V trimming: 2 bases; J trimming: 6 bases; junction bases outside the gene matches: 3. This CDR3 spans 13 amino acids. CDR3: CASSVGQEAEAFF. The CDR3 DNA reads TGTGCCAGCAGCGTGGGACAGGAGGCTGAAGCTTTCTTT.

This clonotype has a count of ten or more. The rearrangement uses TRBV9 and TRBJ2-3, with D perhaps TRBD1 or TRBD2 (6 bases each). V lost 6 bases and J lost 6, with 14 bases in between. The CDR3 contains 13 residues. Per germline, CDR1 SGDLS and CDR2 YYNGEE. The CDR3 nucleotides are TGTGCCAGCAACTACCAAGGGGGGGATACGCAGTATTTT. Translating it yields CASNYQGGDTQYF.

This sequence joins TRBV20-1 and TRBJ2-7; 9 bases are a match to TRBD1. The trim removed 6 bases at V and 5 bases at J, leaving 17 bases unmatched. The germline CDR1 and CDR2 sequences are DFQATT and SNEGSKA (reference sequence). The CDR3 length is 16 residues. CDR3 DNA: TGCAGTGCAACGGACAGGGGAGGTTCAGGGAACCACGAGCAGTACTTC. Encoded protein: CSATDRGGSGNHEQYF.

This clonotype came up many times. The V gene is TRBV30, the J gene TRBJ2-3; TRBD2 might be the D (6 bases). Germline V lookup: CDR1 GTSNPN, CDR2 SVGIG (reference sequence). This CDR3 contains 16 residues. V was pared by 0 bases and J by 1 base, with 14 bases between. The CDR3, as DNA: TGTGCCTGGAGTGTACCCACTAGCAGCCGCACAGATACGCAGTATTTT. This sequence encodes CAWSVPTSSRTDTQYF.

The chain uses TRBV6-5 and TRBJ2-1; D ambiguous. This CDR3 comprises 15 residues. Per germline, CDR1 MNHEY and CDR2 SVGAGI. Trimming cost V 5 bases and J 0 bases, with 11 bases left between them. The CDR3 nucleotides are TGTGCCAGCAGTCAACGGGCCTTCTCCTACAATGAGCAGTTCTTC. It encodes CASSQRAFSYNEQFF.

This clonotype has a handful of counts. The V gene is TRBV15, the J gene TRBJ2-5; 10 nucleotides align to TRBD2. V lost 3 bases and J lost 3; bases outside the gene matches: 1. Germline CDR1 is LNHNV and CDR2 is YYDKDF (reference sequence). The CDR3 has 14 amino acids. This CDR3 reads CATSSGLAEETQYF. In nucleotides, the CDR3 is TGTGCCACCAGCAGTGGACTAGCGGAAGAGACCCAGTACTTC.

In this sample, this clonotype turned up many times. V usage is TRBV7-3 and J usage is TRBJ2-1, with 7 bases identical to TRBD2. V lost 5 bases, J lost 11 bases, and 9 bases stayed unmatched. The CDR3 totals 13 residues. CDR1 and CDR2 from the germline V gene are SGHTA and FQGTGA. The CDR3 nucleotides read TGTGCCAGCAGCCCTTCCGGGACTACTAAGCAGTTCTTC. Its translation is CASSPSGTTKQFF.

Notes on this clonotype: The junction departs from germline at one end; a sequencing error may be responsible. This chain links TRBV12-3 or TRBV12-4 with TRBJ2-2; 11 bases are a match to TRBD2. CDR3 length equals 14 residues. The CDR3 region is CASSLAGGPGELFF. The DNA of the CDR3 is TGTGCCAGCAGTCTAGCGGGAGGCCCCGGGGAGCTGTTTTTT.